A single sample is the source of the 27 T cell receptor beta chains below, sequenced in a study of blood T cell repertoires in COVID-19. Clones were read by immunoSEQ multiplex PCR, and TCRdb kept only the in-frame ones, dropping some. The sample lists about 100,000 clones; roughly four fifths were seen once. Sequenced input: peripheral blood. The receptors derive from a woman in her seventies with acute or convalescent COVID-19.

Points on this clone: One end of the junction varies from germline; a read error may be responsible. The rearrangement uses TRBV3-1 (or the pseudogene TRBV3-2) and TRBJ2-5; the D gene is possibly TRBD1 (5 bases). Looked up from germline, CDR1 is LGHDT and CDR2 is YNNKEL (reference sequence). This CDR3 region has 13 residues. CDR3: CASSQGQQGTQYF. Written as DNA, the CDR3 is TGTGCCAGCAGCCAAGGACAGCAAGGGACCCAGTACTTC.

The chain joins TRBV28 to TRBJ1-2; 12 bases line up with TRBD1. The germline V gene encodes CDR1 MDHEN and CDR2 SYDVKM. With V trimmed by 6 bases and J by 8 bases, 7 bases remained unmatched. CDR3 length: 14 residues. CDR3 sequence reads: CASSPGQGAGGYTF. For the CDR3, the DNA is TGTGCCAGCAGCCCGGGACAGGGGGCTGGGGGCTACACCTTC.

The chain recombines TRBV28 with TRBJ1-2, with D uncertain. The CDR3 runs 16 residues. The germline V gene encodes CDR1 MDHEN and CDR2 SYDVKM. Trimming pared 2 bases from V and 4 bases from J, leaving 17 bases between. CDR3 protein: CASSLMVTGEGYGYTF. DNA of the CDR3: TGTGCCAGCAGTTTAATGGTCACCGGGGAGGGCTATGGCTACACCTTC.

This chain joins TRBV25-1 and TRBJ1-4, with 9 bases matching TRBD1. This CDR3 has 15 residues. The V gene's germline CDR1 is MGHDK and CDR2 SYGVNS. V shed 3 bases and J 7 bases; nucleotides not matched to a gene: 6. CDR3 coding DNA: TGTGCCAGCAGTGATGGGACAGGGAAGGGTGAAAAACTGTTTTTT. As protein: CASSDGTGKGEKLFF.

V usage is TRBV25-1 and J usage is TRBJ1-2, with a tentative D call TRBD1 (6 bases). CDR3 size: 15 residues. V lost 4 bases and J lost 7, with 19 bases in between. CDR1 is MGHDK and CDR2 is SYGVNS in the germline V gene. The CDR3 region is CASSGRSQGRAGYTF. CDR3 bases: TGTGCCAGCAGTGGAAGATCCCAGGGGAGGGCTGGCTACACCTTC.

Here the CDR3 DNA reads TGTGCCAGCAGCTTTGGGACAGGGAAGGGCGGGGAGCTGTTTTTT. Amino acid sequence: CASSFGTGKGGELFF. J is TRBJ2-2 and V is TRBV13, with 9 bases lining up with TRBD1. Germline values: CDR1 PRHDT, CDR2 FYEKMQ (reference sequence). The CDR3 extends over 15 amino acids. Unmatched junction bases numbered 6, after V lost 3 bases and J lost 7 bases. Drawing the rest from reference TRBV13 and TRBJ2-2, the complete variable domain is AAGVIQSPRHLIKEKRETATLKCYPIPRHDTVYWYQQGPGQDPQFLISFYEKMQSDKGSIPDRFSAQQFSDYHSELNMSSLELGDSALYFCASSFGTGKGGELFFGEGSRLTVL.

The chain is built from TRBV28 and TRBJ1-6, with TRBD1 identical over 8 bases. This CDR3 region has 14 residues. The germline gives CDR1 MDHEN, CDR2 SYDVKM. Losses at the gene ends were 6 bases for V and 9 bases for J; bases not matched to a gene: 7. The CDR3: CASRADRASSPLHF. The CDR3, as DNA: TGTGCCAGCAGAGCGGACAGGGCGAGTTCACCCCTCCACTTT.

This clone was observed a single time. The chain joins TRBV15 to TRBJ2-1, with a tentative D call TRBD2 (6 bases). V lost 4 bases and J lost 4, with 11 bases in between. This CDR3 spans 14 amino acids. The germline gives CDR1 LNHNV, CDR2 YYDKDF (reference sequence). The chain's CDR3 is CATSNVGGYNEQFF. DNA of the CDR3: TGTGCCACCAGCAATGTGGGGGGTTACAATGAGCAGTTCTTC.

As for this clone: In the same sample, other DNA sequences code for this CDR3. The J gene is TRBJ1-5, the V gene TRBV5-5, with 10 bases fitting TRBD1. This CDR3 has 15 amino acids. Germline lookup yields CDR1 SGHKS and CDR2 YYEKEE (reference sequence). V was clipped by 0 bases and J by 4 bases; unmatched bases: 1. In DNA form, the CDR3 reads TGTGCCAGCAGCTTGGAGGGACAGGGGAATCAGCCCCAGCATTTT. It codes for CASSLEGQGNQPQHF.

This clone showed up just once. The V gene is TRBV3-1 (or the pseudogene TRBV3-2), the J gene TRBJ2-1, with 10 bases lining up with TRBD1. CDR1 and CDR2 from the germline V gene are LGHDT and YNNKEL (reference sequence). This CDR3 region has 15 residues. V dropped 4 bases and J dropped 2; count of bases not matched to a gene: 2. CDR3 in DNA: TGTGCCAGCAGCCCGACAGGGGGCCCCTACAATGAGCAGTTCTTC. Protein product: CASSPTGGPYNEQFF.

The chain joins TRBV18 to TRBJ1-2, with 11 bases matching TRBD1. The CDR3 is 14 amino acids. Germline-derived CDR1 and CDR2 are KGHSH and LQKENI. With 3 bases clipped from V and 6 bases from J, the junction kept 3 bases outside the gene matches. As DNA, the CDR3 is TGTGCCAGCTCACCGGGACAGGGGGACCATGGCTACACCTTC. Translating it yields CASSPGQGDHGYTF. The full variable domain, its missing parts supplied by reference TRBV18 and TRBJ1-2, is NAGVMQNPRHLVRRRGQEARLRCSPMKGHSHVYWYRQLPEEGLKFMVYLQKENIIDESGMPKERFSAEFPKEGPSILRIQQVVRGDSAAYFCASSPGQGDHGYTFGSGTRLTVV.

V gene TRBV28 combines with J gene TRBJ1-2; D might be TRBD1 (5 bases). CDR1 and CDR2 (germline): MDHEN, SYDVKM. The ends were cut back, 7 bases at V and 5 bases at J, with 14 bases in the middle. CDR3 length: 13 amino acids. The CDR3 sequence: CASKAGRPYGYTF. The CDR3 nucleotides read TGTGCCAGCAAGGCGGGACGGCCTTATGGCTACACCTTC.

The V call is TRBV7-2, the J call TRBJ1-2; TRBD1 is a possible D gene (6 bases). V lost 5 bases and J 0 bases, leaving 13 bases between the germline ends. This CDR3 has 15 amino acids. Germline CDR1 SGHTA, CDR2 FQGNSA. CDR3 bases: TGTGCCAGCAGCCCCCAGGGGTCTCCTAACTATGGCTACACCTTC. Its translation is CASSPQGSPNYGYTF.

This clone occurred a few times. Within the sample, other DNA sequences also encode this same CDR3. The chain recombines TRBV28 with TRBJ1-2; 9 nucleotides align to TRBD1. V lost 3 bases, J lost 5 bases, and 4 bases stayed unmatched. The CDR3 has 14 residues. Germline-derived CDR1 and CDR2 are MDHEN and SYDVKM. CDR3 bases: TGTGCCAGCAGTTTGGGACAGGGAGGGTATGGCTACACCTTC. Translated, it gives CASSLGQGGYGYTF.

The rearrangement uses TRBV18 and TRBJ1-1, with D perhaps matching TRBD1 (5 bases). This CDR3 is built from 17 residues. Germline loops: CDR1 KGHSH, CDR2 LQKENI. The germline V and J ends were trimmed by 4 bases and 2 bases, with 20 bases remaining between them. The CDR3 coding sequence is TGTGCCAGCTCACTCACAGGAACCCAACTATCAAACACTGAAGCTTTCTTT. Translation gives CASSLTGTQLSNTEAFF.

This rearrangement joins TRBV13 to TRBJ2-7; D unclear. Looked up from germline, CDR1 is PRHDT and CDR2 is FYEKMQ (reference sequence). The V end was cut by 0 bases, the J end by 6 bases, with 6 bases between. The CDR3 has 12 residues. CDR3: CASSLGTGEQYV. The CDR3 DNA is TGTGCCAGCAGCTTAGGGACGGGCGAGCAGTACGTC.

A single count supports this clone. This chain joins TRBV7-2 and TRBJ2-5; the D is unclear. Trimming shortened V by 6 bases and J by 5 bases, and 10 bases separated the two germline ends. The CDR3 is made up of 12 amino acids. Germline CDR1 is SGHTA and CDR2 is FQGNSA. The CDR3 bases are TGTGCCAGCAGTTCTTCCGGGGAGACCCAGTACTTC. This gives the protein CASSSSGETQYF.

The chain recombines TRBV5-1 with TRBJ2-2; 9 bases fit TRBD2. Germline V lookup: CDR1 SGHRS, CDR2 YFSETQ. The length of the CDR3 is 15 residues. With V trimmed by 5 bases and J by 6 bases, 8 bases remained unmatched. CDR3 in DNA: TGCGCCAGCAGTACCGGGACTAGCTTCCCCGGGGAGCTGTTTTTT. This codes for CASSTGTSFPGELFF.

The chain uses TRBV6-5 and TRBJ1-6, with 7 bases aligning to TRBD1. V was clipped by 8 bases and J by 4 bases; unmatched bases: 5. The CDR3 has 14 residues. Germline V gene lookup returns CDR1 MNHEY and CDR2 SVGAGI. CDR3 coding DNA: TGTGCCAGCTCCTCACAGGGGTATAATTCACCCCTCCACTTT. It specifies CASSSQGYNSPLHF.

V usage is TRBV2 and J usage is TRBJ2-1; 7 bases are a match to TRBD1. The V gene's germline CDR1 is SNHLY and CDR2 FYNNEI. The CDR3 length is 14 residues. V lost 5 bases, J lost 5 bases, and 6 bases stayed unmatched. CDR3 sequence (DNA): TGTGCCAGCAGTCCCCACAGGGGAAACAATGAGCAGTTCTTC. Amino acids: CASSPHRGNNEQFF.

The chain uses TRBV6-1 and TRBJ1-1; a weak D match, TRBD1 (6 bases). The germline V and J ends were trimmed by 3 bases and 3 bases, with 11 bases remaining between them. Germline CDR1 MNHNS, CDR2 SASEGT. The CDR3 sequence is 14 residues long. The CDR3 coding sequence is TGTGCCAGCAGTGAGAGGGAGGGGGACACTGAAGCTTTCTTT. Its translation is CASSEREGDTEAFF.

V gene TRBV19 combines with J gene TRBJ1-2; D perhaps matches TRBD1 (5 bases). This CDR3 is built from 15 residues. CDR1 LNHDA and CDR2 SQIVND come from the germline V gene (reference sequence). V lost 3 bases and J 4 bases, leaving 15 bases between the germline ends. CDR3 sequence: CASSMEGRSTYGYTF. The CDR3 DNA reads TGTGCCAGTAGTATGGAGGGACGTAGTACCTATGGCTACACCTTC.

CDR3 in DNA: TGTGCCAGCTCACTTGACAGGGGAGCAGGTGAGCAGTTCTTC. This gives the protein CASSLDRGAGEQFF. The J gene is TRBJ2-1, the V gene TRBV18; 8 bases map to TRBD1. CDR3 size: 14 residues. Germline V CDR1 and CDR2: KGHSH, LQKENI. The ends lost 4 bases at V and 9 bases at J; junction bases unmatched: 8.

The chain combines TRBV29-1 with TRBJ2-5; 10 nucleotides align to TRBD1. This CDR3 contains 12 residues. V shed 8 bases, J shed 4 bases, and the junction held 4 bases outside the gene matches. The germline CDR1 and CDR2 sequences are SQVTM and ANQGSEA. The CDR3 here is CSLWTGGETQYF. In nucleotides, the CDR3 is TGCAGCCTCTGGACAGGGGGAGAGACCCAGTACTTC.

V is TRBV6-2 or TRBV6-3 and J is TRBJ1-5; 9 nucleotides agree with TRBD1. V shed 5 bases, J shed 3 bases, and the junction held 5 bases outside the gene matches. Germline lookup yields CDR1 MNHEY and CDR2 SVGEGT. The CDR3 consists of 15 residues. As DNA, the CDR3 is TGTGCCAGCAGTCCCAGGACAGGGGACAATCAGCCCCAGCATTTT. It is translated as CASSPRTGDNQPQHF.

DNA for the CDR3: TGCAGTGCTCACGAGGAGAATGAGCAGTTCTTC. This sequence encodes CSAHEENEQFF. V is TRBV20-1 and J is TRBJ2-1; D not certain. This CDR3 has 11 residues. Germline CDR1 DFQATT, CDR2 SNEGSKA (reference sequence). Trimming took 5 bases from V and 7 from J, leaving 9 bases between them.

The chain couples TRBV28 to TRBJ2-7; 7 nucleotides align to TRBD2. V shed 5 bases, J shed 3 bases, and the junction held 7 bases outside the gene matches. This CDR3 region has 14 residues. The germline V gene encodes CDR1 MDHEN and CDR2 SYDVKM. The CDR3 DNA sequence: TGTGCCAGCAGTCATGGACTAGGTGGCTACGAGCAGTACGTC. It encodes CASSHGLGGYEQYV.